One and the same sample provided the 30 T cell receptor beta chains below, sequenced in a study of T cell repertoires in cytomegalovirus infection. These TCRs are of unknown antigen specificity. TCRdb re-called the reads with MiXCR, one entry per CDR3 protein. The table lists around 300,000 distinct CDR3 sequences, around 20% of them singletons. The source material was cultured PBMCs, sampled from culture after CMV antigen stimulation. The receptors shown here come from a human donor in good health (CMV status not recorded). Some clones in this sample may be carry-over from other donors' samples.

In its sample, this clonotype was seen many times. Compared with germline, one end of the junction differs, possibly owing to a read error. V gene TRBV10-3 combines with J gene TRBJ1-1; a possible D gene is TRBD1 (6 bases). The germline V gene has CDR1 ENHRY and CDR2 SYGVKD. CDR3 size: 16 residues. CDR3 loop: CAISKSGDQYHTEAFF. The DNA for the CDR3 is TGTGCCATCAGTAAGTCAGGGGATCAGTATCATACTGAAGCTTTCTTT.

In its sample, this clonotype was seen a few times. This chain links TRBV2 with TRBJ1-5; 10 bases fit TRBD1. The CDR3 loop spans 15 amino acids. The trim removed 7 bases at V and 2 bases at J, leaving 5 bases unmatched. CDR1 and CDR2 from the germline V gene are SNHLY and FYNNEI. CDR3 coding DNA: TGTGCCAGCATCCTAGGGACAGGGGGCAATCAGCCCCAGCATTTT. Translation gives CASILGTGGNQPQHF.

This clonotype was found many times. A read error is possible here, since a much larger clone lies one base away. V is TRBV7-9 and J is TRBJ1-1; TRBD1 matches at 7 bases. V gave up 4 bases and J gave up 3 bases; unmatched junction bases: 2. Germline CDR1 is SEHNR and CDR2 is FQNEAQ (reference sequence). The CDR3 has 13 residues. CDR3 coding DNA: TGTGCCAGCAGCTCAGACAGGGACACTGAAGCTTTCTTT. Its translation: CASSSDRDTEAFF.

The chain has TRBV20-1 and TRBJ1-2; a possible D gene is TRBD1 (6 bases). Germline-derived CDR1 and CDR2 are DFQATT and SNEGSKA (reference sequence). CDR3 length equals 14 residues. Trimming left V 3 bases short and J 5 bases short, with 16 bases between. The chain's CDR3 is CSASRTDRNYGYTF. CDR3 nucleotide sequence: TGCAGTGCTAGCCGGACAGATCGAAATTATGGCTACACCTTC.

This chain links TRBV15 with TRBJ2-1; D is perhaps TRBD1 (5 bases). CDR1 is LNHNV and CDR2 is YYDKDF in the germline V gene (reference sequence). Trimming removed 1 base at V and 9 bases at J, with 19 bases between. CDR3 length: 16 residues. The CDR3 DNA reads TGTGCCACCAGCAGAGTCAGGGATATCGCTTTTGGTGAGCAGTTCTTC. It is translated as CATSRVRDIAFGEQFF.

V gene TRBV28 combines with J gene TRBJ1-5, with D maybe TRBD1 (5 bases). CDR1 and CDR2 from the germline V gene are MDHEN and SYDVKM. Trimming stripped 2 bases from V and 9 bases from J, with 11 bases between. The CDR3 sequence is 13 residues long. In DNA form, the CDR3 reads TGTGCCAGCAGTTTAGCAGGGTTTGGGCCCCAGCATTTT. This sequence encodes CASSLAGFGPQHF. Complete variable domain (other parts from reference TRBV28 and TRBJ1-5): DVKVTQSSRYLVKRTGEKVFLECVQDMDHENMFWYRQDPGLGLRLIYFSYDVKMKEKGDIPEGYSVSREKKERFSLILESASTNQTSMYLCASSLAGFGPQHFGDGTRLSIL.

A word on this clonotype: A much larger clone differs from this one at a single base, so this may be a read error. The chain employs TRBV7-2 and TRBJ2-1, with D tentatively TRBD2 (6 bases). Trimming removed 1 base at V and 9 bases at J, with 10 bases between. The germline V gene encodes CDR1 SGHTA and CDR2 FQGNSA. There are 13 residues in the CDR3. CDR3 region: CASSLVSRGEQFF. DNA of the CDR3: TGTGCCAGCAGCTTAGTTTCGCGGGGTGAGCAGTTCTTC.

This clonotype was detected only a few times. J is TRBJ2-5 and V is TRBV2; tentatively, D is TRBD2 (5 bases). V was clipped by 9 bases and J by 5 bases, with 16 bases between them. CDR1 is SNHLY, CDR2 FYNNEI, per germline. The CDR3 spans 13 residues. The CDR3 protein is CARRGVSGETQYF. In nucleotides, the CDR3 is TGTGCCAGAAGAGGCGTCTCGGGGGAGACCCAGTACTTC.

Only a few counts were recorded for this clonotype. V is TRBV6-1 and J is TRBJ2-7, with D perhaps matching TRBD1 (7 bases). The CDR3 is 16 amino acids. Germline CDR1 MNHNS, CDR2 SASEGT. V lost 7 bases and J 3 bases, leaving 22 bases between the germline ends. In DNA form, the CDR3 reads TGTGCCAGCACTGGAAAGGGGGCTGCGGGATACTACGAGCAGTACGTC. It translates to CASTGKGAAGYYEQYV.

In its sample, this clonotype was seen many times. V gene TRBV6-6 combines with J gene TRBJ2-1, with D perhaps matching TRBD1 (6 bases). CDR3 size: 14 residues. V dropped 2 bases and J dropped 5 bases, with 10 bases sitting between them. Germline values: CDR1 MNHNY, CDR2 SVGAGI (reference sequence). The CDR3 bases are TGTGCCAGCAGTTACGGCAACAGGGACAATGAGCAGTTCTTC. This translates into CASSYGNRDNEQFF.

Many counts were recorded for this clonotype. The chain joins TRBV7-8 to TRBJ1-1; TRBD1 might be the D (6 bases). The CDR3 totals 14 residues. V was shortened by 4 bases and J by 2 bases, with 11 bases between the two germline ends. Germline V CDR1 and CDR2: SGHVS, FQNEAQ. This CDR3 reads CASSSGQINTEAFF. The CDR3 DNA reads TGTGCCAGCAGCTCTGGACAGATAAACACTGAAGCTTTCTTT.

This clonotype appeared many times. The chain has TRBV11-2 and TRBJ2-1, with 10 positions matching TRBD2. The CDR3 has 15 amino acids. With 6 bases clipped from V and 3 bases from J, the junction kept 5 bases outside the gene matches. In germline, CDR1 is SGHAT, CDR2 FQNNGV. CDR3 loop: CASRLAGRFYNEQFF. The CDR3 DNA follows: TGTGCCAGCAGACTAGCGGGGAGATTCTACAATGAGCAGTTCTTC.

V usage is TRBV5-5 and J usage is TRBJ2-7; 7 bases map to TRBD2. Losses at the gene ends were 2 bases for V and 1 base for J; bases not matched to a gene: 3. The CDR3 loop spans 14 amino acids. Germline V gene sequence: CDR1 SGHKS, CDR2 YYEKEE (reference sequence). The CDR3 sequence is CASSFLRGSYEQYV. CDR3 DNA sequence: TGTGCCAGCAGCTTCCTGCGGGGGTCCTACGAGCAGTACGTC.

The chain joins TRBV20-1 to TRBJ2-3; the match to TRBD2 covers 7 bases. The CDR3 is 14 residues long. Per germline, CDR1 DFQATT and CDR2 SNEGSKA (reference sequence). Written as DNA, the CDR3 is TGCAGCGTCGGAGAGGCGGGAGAAACAGATACGCAGTATTTT. As protein: CSVGEAGETDTQYF.

The J gene is TRBJ2-1, the V gene TRBV7-3, with TRBD2 as a possible D gene (5 bases). The CDR3 is made up of 14 amino acids. Per germline, CDR1 SGHTA and CDR2 FQGTGA. V lost 2 bases and J 7 bases, leaving 12 bases between the germline ends. This CDR3 reads CASSLEGSWNEQFF. The CDR3 nucleotides are TGTGCCAGCAGCTTAGAGGGTTCCTGGAATGAGCAGTTCTTC.

The sample holds one count of this clonotype. This chain connects TRBV6-5 to TRBJ2-3, with D maybe TRBD1 (6 bases). CDR3 length equals 13 residues. CDR1 is MNHEY and CDR2 is SVGAGI in the germline V gene. V lost 6 bases and J 7 bases, leaving 14 bases between the germline ends. The CDR3 loop is CASSNYRAHTQYF. CDR3 sequence (DNA): TGTGCCAGCAGCAACTACAGGGCACATACGCAGTATTTT.

This clonotype was seen a few times. The chain uses TRBV6-4 and TRBJ2-2, with D unresolved. V lost 2 bases and J 4 bases, leaving 5 bases between the germline ends. CDR1 and CDR2 (germline): MRHNA, SNTAGT. There are 13 residues in the CDR3. CDR3 loop: CASSDTGTGELFF. The CDR3 DNA sequence: TGTGCCAGCAGTGACACGGGCACCGGGGAGCTGTTTTTT.

This clonotype was counted many times. The chain has TRBV7-6 and TRBJ1-6; D perhaps matches TRBD1 (6 bases). CDR3 length: 16 amino acids. V was cut by 3 bases and J by 0 bases, with 9 bases left in between. Germline CDR1 reads SGHVS; CDR2 reads FNYEAQ. The CDR3 here is CASSLGTFSYNSPLHF. CDR3 in DNA: TGTGCCAGCAGCTTGGGGACATTCTCCTATAATTCACCCCTCCACTTT.

This chain links TRBV4-3 with TRBJ2-2; D unresolved. The CDR3 sequence is 14 residues long. Trimming pared 0 bases from V and 3 bases from J, leaving 5 bases between. Germline V CDR1 and CDR2: LGHNA, YSLEER. The CDR3 sequence: CASSQETYTGELFF. CDR3 nucleotide sequence: TGCGCCAGCAGCCAAGAGACTTACACCGGGGAGCTGTTTTTT.

The rearrangement uses TRBV7-9 and TRBJ2-5; 10 positions agree with TRBD1. Germline CDR1 and CDR2: SEHNR and FQNEAQ (reference sequence). V lost 5 bases and J lost 2; bases outside the gene matches: 5. The CDR3 has 15 residues. The chain's CDR3 is CASSPGTGVQETQYF. The CDR3 coding sequence is TGTGCCAGCAGCCCCGGGACAGGGGTTCAAGAGACCCAGTACTTC.

This clonotype was seen only a few times. V gene TRBV24-1 combines with J gene TRBJ2-3; D is uncertain. The V gene's germline CDR1 is KGHDR and CDR2 SFDVKD. With 7 bases removed from V and 0 bases from J, the gap between germline ends came to 7 bases. The CDR3 has 13 residues. The CDR3 reads CATRAASTDTQYF. DNA of the CDR3: TGTGCCACCAGGGCGGCAAGCACAGATACGCAGTATTTT.

V usage is TRBV5-4 and J usage is TRBJ2-3; 10 bases map to TRBD2. Germline values: CDR1 SGHNT, CDR2 YYREEE (reference sequence). The CDR3 runs to 15 residues. V lost 4 bases and J lost 4; bases outside the gene matches: 6. The CDR3 region has the DNA TGTGCCAGCAGCCCCGGGACTAGCGTGGCAGATACGCAGTATTTT. It is translated as CASSPGTSVADTQYF.

This clonotype was recorded a few times. The chain employs TRBV7-9 and TRBJ2-1; TRBD2 matches 14 bases. Looked up from germline, CDR1 is SEHNR and CDR2 is FQNEAQ (reference sequence). The CDR3 is 16 residues long. After removal of 4 bases from V and 7 bases from J, the junction contained 6 bases not matched to a gene. The CDR3 DNA sequence: TGTGCCAGCAGCTCGCCGGGACTAGCGGGAGCGAATGAGCAGTTCTTC. Protein sequence: CASSSPGLAGANEQFF.

This chain uses TRBV6-2 or TRBV6-3 with TRBJ2-7; D gene uncertain. Deletions cut 6 bases from V and 2 bases from J, with 17 bases between. CDR1 MNHEY and CDR2 SVGEGT come from the germline V gene. This CDR3 comprises 15 residues. CDR3 nucleotides: TGTGCCAGCAGCCAGAGCGACTCGGCGGCCTACGAGCAGTACGTC. Translating it yields CASSQSDSAAYEQYV.

This clonotype has just a few counts. This chain uses TRBV6-2 or TRBV6-3 with TRBJ2-7; maybe TRBD1 (5 bases). CDR1 is MNHEY and CDR2 is SVGEGT in the germline V gene. This CDR3 is 15 amino acids long. The ends were cut back, 0 bases at V and 5 bases at J, with 14 bases in the middle. Written as DNA, the CDR3 is TGTGCCAGCAGTTACTCTCAGGGCCGGCCCAACGAGCAGTACTTC. This translates into CASSYSQGRPNEQYF.

The J gene is TRBJ2-3, the V gene TRBV11-2; D tentatively fits TRBD1 or TRBD2 (5 bases each). The CDR3 runs to 16 residues. The V end was cut by 5 bases, the J end by 0 bases, with 15 bases between. Germline V gene sequence: CDR1 SGHAT, CDR2 FQNNGV. CDR3 residues: CASSTYRGRSTDTQYF. The CDR3 DNA sequence: TGTGCCAGCAGCACCTACCGGGGCAGAAGCACAGATACGCAGTATTTT.

This chain joins TRBV10-3 and TRBJ1-1; TRBD1 aligns across 8 bases. V was pared by 0 bases and J by 8 bases, with 8 bases of the junction left unmatched. From germline, CDR1 is ENHRY and CDR2 SYGVKD. The CDR3 totals 15 residues. CDR3 DNA: TGTGCCATCAGTGAGTCGTCCCACAGGGGGTGGGAAGCTTTCTTT. Translated, it gives CAISESSHRGWEAFF.

This chain connects TRBV6-6 to TRBJ2-1; 9 bases are a match to TRBD2. The V segment lost 2 bases and the J segment 7 bases; nucleotides outside the gene matches: 9. Germline-derived CDR1 and CDR2 are MNHNY and SVGAGI (reference sequence). CDR3 length: 16 residues. The CDR3 coding sequence is TGTGCCAGCAGTTACGGGACTAGCTTCGTCCGGAATGAGCAGTTCTTC. Translation gives CASSYGTSFVRNEQFF.

This clonotype was seen a few times. This sequence joins TRBV7-9 and TRBJ2-3; either TRBD1 or TRBD2 may fit D (5 bases each). The length of the CDR3 is 14 residues. Germline V gene lookup returns CDR1 SEHNR and CDR2 FQNEAQ (reference sequence). V gave up 1 base and J gave up 2 bases, with 7 bases separating them. Here the CDR3 reads CASSLGGPTDTQYF. The CDR3 nucleotides read TGTGCCAGCAGCTTAGGGGGACCCACAGATACGCAGTATTTT.

The chain links TRBV7-2 to TRBJ1-5; a weak D match, TRBD1 (6 bases). This CDR3 comprises 15 residues. Germline V CDR1 and CDR2: SGHTA, FQGNSA. Trimming took off 5 bases at V and 5 bases at J, with 16 bases between the two ends. The CDR3 coding sequence is TGTGCCAGCAGCAGCGCAGGGGTTAGGGATCAGCCCCAGCATTTT. It codes for CASSSAGVRDQPQHF.